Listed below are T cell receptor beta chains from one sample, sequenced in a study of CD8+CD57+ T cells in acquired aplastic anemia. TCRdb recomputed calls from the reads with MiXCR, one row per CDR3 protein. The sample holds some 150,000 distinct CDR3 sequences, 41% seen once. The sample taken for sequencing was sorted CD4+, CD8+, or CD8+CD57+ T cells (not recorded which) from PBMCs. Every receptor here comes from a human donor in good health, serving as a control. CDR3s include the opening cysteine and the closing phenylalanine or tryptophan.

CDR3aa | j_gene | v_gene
CASRETGGARTQYF | TRBJ2-5 | TRBV6-1
CASSWGTGNADTQYF | TRBJ2-3 | TRBV5-1
CAISESTSGSFSEQYF | TRBJ2-7 | TRBV10-3
CASSPGYGYTF | TRBJ1-2 | TRBV25-1
CASSPQGFYGYTF | TRBJ1-2 | TRBV27
CASSGSDRGYEQYF | TRBJ2-7 | TRBV2
CASSPPGTESPFRTTEAFF | TRBJ1-1 | TRBV5-1
CASRGGPLEGNEKLFF | TRBJ1-4 | TRBV12-3/TRBV12-4
CASERLAGGSDTQYF | TRBJ2-3 | TRBV19
CASRGQGADGYTF | TRBJ1-2 | TRBV2
CASSEYGTGVLDEQYF | TRBJ2-7 | TRBV25-1
CASTVAGTTYNEQFF | TRBJ2-1 | TRBV12-3/TRBV12-4
CSVHRPGAEAFF | TRBJ1-1 | TRBV29-1
CASSQDIMNTEAFF | TRBJ1-1 | TRBV4-1
CASSPQDFYGYTF | TRBJ1-2 | TRBV7-8